The entry below describes one TCR beta chain. CDR1 and CDR2 (germline): SGHTS, YDEGEE. CDR3 length equals 14 residues. V lost 0 bases and J 5 bases, leaving 11 bases between the germline ends. The age range of participants was about 18 to 95 years, with residence in roughly 25 US areas. Original processing methods: Amplification of reference gene primers was used by the study to estimate nucleated cell counts. TCRdb's copy holds only in-frame clones and misses some; the assay was immunoSEQ multiplex PCR. V and J calls and clone size follow that table, whereas D and trimming were derived from the DNA. Of 150,000 to 200,000 clones in the sample, 86% were seen once. This specimen belongs to a study of blood T cell repertoires in COVID-19.

Material: PBMCs or T cells enriched from blood (not recorded which). The chain links TRBV5-8 to TRBJ1-1; D is uncertain. This receptor was identified in a woman aged 40 to 50 in a cohort exposed to, infected with or recovered from COVID-19 (not recorded which). Here the CDR3 reads CASSLDPLRTEAFF. CDR3 nucleotide sequence: TGTGCCAGCAGCTTGGATCCCCTACGGACTGAAGCTTTCTTT.